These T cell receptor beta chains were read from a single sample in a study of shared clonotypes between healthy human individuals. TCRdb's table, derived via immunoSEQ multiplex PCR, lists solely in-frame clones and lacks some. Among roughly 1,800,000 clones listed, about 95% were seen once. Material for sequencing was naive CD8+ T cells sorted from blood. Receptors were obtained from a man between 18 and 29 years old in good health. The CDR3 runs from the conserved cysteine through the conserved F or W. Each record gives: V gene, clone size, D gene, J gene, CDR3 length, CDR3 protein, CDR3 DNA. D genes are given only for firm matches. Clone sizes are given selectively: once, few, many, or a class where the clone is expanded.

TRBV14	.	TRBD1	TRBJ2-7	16	CASSQDLGTGYYEQYF	TGTGCCAGCAGCCAAGATTTAGGGACAGGGTACTACGAGCAGTACTTC
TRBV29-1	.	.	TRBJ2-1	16	CSVEAIPNLINNEQFF	TGCAGCGTTGAAGCGATTCCGAACCTGATCAACAATGAGCAGTTCTTC
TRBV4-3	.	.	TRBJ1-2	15	CASSPSLGTTDGYTF	TGCGCCAGCAGCCCGTCTCTGGGGACAACGGATGGCTACACCTTC
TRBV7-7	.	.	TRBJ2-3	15	CASSKSVASTDTQYF	TGTGCTAGCAGCAAGTCTGTTGCATCCACAGATACGCAGTATTTT
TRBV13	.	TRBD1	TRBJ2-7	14	CASSGGQGAYEQYF	TGTGCCAGCAGCGGGGGACAGGGGGCGTACGAGCAGTACTTC
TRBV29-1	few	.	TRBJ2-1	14	CSVGGRVGYNEQFF	TGCAGCGTTGGGGGGCGCGTAGGATACAATGAGCAGTTCTTC
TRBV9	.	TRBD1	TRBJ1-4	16	CASSSVTGTDNEKLFF	TGTGCCAGCAGCTCCGTTACCGGGACAGATAATGAAAAACTGTTTTTT
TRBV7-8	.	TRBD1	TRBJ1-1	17	CASSQGMTGGLNTEAFF	TGTGCCAGCAGCCAAGGGATGACAGGGGGCCTGAACACTGAAGCTTTCTTT
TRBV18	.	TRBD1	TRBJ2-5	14	CASSPSGQQETQYF	TGTGCCAGCTCACCATCGGGACAGCAAGAGACCCAGTACTTC
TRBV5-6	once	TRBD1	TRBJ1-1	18	CASSDRSRTGEQNTEAFF	TGTGCCAGCAGCGATAGATCAAGGACAGGGGAACAGAACACTGAAGCTTTCTTT
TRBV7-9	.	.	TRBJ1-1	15	CASSYLGPLDTEAFF	TGTGCCAGCAGCTACCTCGGACCGCTCGACACTGAAGCTTTCTTT
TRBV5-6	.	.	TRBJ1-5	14	CASSPRGLGQPQHF	TGTGCCAGCAGTCCAAGGGGGTTGGGGCAGCCCCAGCATTTT
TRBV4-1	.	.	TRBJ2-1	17	CASSQDLGPLSYNEQFF	TGCGCCAGCAGCCAAGATCTCGGGCCCCTTTCCTACAATGAGCAGTTCTTC